Listed here are 18 T cell receptor beta chains from one sample, sequenced in a study of blood T cell repertoires in COVID-19. Clones were read by immunoSEQ multiplex PCR, and TCRdb kept only the in-frame ones, dropping some. The sample shows 300,000 to 350,000 clones, around 90% of them seen only once. What was sequenced was peripheral blood. Receptors were obtained from a middle-aged woman with COVID-19, enrolled during active disease.

The chain joins TRBV27 to TRBJ2-1; D gene ambiguous. Deletions cut 0 bases from V and 9 bases from J, with 9 bases between. Germline CDR1 is MNHEY and CDR2 is SMNVEV (reference sequence). CDR3 length equals 13 residues. The CDR3, as DNA: TGTGCCAGCAGTTTATCCCCCCCATTTGAGCAGTTCTTC. It specifies CASSLSPPFEQFF.

This clone turned up a few times. The V gene is TRBV19, the J gene TRBJ1-5; possible D gene TRBD1, 5 bases. Germline V gene sequence: CDR1 LNHDA, CDR2 SQIVND (reference sequence). V was cut by 3 bases and J by 7 bases, with 13 bases left in between. The CDR3 loop spans 14 amino acids. The CDR3 sequence: CASSISQGRQPQHF. DNA for the CDR3: TGTGCCAGTAGTATTAGTCAGGGCAGGCAGCCCCAGCATTTT.

The chain combines TRBV2 with TRBJ1-1; 7 bases line up with TRBD1. V shed 7 bases, J shed 1 base, and the junction held 9 bases outside the gene matches. Germline CDR1 reads SNHLY; CDR2 reads FYNNEI. This CDR3 contains 15 residues. The CDR3, as DNA: TGTGCCAGCATGAAGCCAGGGGGAGGGAACACTGAAGCTTTCTTT. Translation: CASMKPGGGNTEAFF.

The J gene is TRBJ2-5, the V gene TRBV7-2, with 11 positions matching TRBD2. The CDR3 spans 16 residues. Germline lookup yields CDR1 SGHTA and CDR2 FQGNSA. The J segment lost 4 bases and the V segment lost 3 bases, leaving 7 bases of the junction unmatched. CDR3 in amino acids: CASSFSGGVSRETQYF. The CDR3 DNA is TGTGCCAGCAGCTTTAGCGGGGGGGTTAGTAGAGAGACCCAGTACTTC.

This chain links TRBV9 with TRBJ2-1; TRBD2 matches at 13 bases. With 0 bases clipped from V and 0 bases from J, the junction kept 12 bases outside the gene matches. This CDR3 has 21 amino acids. Germline V CDR1 and CDR2: SGDLS, YYNGEE. The DNA of the CDR3 is TGTGCCAGCAGCGTAGGGCACACCGGGACTAGCGGGATCGGCTCCTACAATGAGCAGTTCTTC. Protein: CASSVGHTGTSGIGSYNEQFF.

The chain employs TRBV5-1 and TRBJ1-4, with D possibly matching TRBD1 (6 bases). Trimming removed 5 bases at V and 8 bases at J, with 16 bases between. This CDR3 region has 14 residues. Per the germline V gene, CDR1 is SGHRS and CDR2 is YFSETQ. The CDR3 sequence is CASSVGAEEEKLFF. DNA for the CDR3: TGCGCCAGCAGTGTGGGGGCCGAGGAGGAAAAACTGTTTTTT.

The chain employs TRBV7-9 and TRBJ1-1, with D uncertain. The V end lost 5 bases, the J end lost 0 bases, and 13 bases lay between the germline ends. The germline V gene encodes CDR1 SEHNR and CDR2 FQNEAQ (reference sequence). The CDR3 runs 15 residues. The CDR3, as DNA: TGTGCCAGCAGCCGTAGAGCCCTCGTGAACACTGAAGCTTTCTTT. This sequence encodes CASSRRALVNTEAFF.

The rearrangement uses TRBV4-2 and TRBJ2-4; 8 bases are shared with TRBD1. V trimming: 0 bases; J trimming: 15 bases; junction bases outside the gene matches: 4. Per the germline V gene, CDR1 is LGHNA and CDR2 is YNFKEQ. The CDR3 totals 12 residues. As DNA, the CDR3 is TGTGCCAGCAGCCAAGAAGCAGGGGGCTTGTACTTC. Its protein is CASSQEAGGLYF.

With regard to this clone: This sample also contains other DNA sequences that code for the same CDR3. This rearrangement joins TRBV2 to TRBJ1-5; D gene unclear. V dropped 8 bases and J dropped 5 bases, with 13 bases sitting between them. This CDR3 has 13 amino acids. Germline values: CDR1 SNHLY, CDR2 FYNNEI. CDR3 residues: CASGGADYQPQHF. The CDR3 nucleotides read TGTGCCAGCGGAGGAGCGGACTATCAGCCCCAGCATTTT.

CDR3 nucleotide sequence: TGTGCCAGCAGCTTGGAAGGTGAGGTCCACGAGCAGTACTTC. Amino acids: CASSLEGEVHEQYF. The chain joins TRBV5-5 to TRBJ2-7, with unresolved D. The germline gives CDR1 SGHKS, CDR2 YYEKEE (reference sequence). V gave up 0 bases and J gave up 5 bases, with 12 bases separating them. The CDR3 totals 14 residues.

CDR3 in DNA: TGTGCCAGTAGGACAGGGGGGACCTCTGGAAACACCATATATTTT. Translating gives CASRTGGTSGNTIYF. The chain is built from TRBV6-5 and TRBJ1-3, with 10 bases matching TRBD1. Looked up from germline, CDR1 is MNHEY and CDR2 is SVGAGI. J was trimmed by 0 bases and V by 9 bases; bases with no gene match: 5. The CDR3 sequence is 15 residues long.

The chain combines TRBV28 with TRBJ2-1, with D unresolved. The CDR3 is 13 residues long. With 3 bases removed from V and 6 bases from J, the gap between germline ends came to 9 bases. CDR1 and CDR2 from the germline V gene are MDHEN and SYDVKM. CDR3 amino acids: CASSLNSFNEQFF. The CDR3 coding sequence is TGTGCCAGCAGTTTGAACAGTTTCAATGAGCAGTTCTTC.

The CDR3 loop reads CASSRGTSVSSYEQYF. CDR3 sequence (DNA): TGCGCCAGCAGCCGAGGGACTAGCGTATCCTCCTACGAGCAGTACTTC. The chain has TRBV4-1 and TRBJ2-7, with 10 bases aligning to TRBD2. From germline, CDR1 is MGHRA and CDR2 YSYEKL. The trim removed 4 bases at V and 0 bases at J, leaving 6 bases unmatched. The CDR3 loop spans 16 amino acids.

This clone turned up a few times. J is TRBJ1-4 and V is TRBV9; D is unclear. This CDR3 comprises 14 residues. Germline loops: CDR1 SGDLS, CDR2 YYNGEE. V was cut by 0 bases and J by 5 bases, with 8 bases left in between. DNA of the CDR3: TGTGCCAGCAGCGTAGGCCGGGTCAATGAAAAACTGTTTTTT. Its translation is CASSVGRVNEKLFF.

DNA of the CDR3: TGTGCCAGCACAGGGGACGGCCCGAGCTACACCTTC. It is translated as CASTGDGPSYTF. The J gene is TRBJ1-2, the V gene TRBV2; perhaps TRBD1 as D (6 bases). Germline CDR1 is SNHLY and CDR2 is FYNNEI. CDR3 size: 12 residues. V lost 7 bases to trimming and J lost 9 bases, with 15 bases between them.

The chain uses TRBV6-2 or TRBV6-3 and TRBJ1-1, with 7 nucleotides matching TRBD1. The CDR3 is 16 residues long. The trim removed 2 bases at V and 1 base at J, leaving 7 bases unmatched. Germline V gives CDR1 MNHEY, CDR2 SVGEGT. CDR3 residues: CASSYARGRWNTEAFF. The DNA for the CDR3 is TGTGCCAGCAGTTACGCGAGGGGGCGTTGGAACACTGAAGCTTTCTTT.

The count of this clone is one. The chain couples TRBV19 to TRBJ2-7; 7 bases line up with TRBD1. The junction had 11 bases not matched to a gene; V was cut back by 4 bases and J by 5 bases. CDR1 is LNHDA, CDR2 SQIVND, per germline (reference sequence). This CDR3 has 15 residues. CDR3 in DNA: TGTGCCAGTAGTAGACTCCTAGGGGGCGCAGACGAGCAGTACTTC. Protein product: CASSRLLGGADEQYF.

The V gene is TRBV10-3, the J gene TRBJ1-2, with TRBD1 identical over 9 bases. After removal of 0 bases from V and 2 bases from J, the junction contained 10 bases not matched to a gene. The germline V gene encodes CDR1 ENHRY and CDR2 SYGVKD. The CDR3 has 18 residues. CDR3 loop: CAISESRDRAPSNYGYTF. The DNA of the CDR3 is TGTGCCATCAGTGAGTCCCGGGACAGGGCGCCCTCGAACTATGGCTACACCTTC.